The clone carrying this TCR beta chain was seen repeatedly, ten times or more. The data were obtained in a study of T cells after yellow fever vaccination. Study-level background: Those fractions that held only low numbers of cells were prepared using the SMART-Seq v4 Ultra Low Input RNA kit.

TCRdb re-derived calls from the 5' RACE reads in MiXCR, one entry per CDR3 protein. The table records roughly 63,000 distinct CDR3 sequences, 6.5% to 8% of them present only once. Germline CDR1 MDHEN, CDR2 SYDVKM. With V trimmed by 6 bases and J by 2 bases, 10 bases remained unmatched. This CDR3 has 16 residues. The sample in question was CD8+ T cells sorted from PBMCs, obtained 15 days after the yellow fever booster vaccination. This sequence was found in a young man who received the YFV17D yellow fever vaccine. The V and J genes are TRBV28 and TRBJ2-7; 10 bases line up with TRBD2. Here the CDR3 reads CASSYIGLAGAYEQYF. The CDR3 DNA is TGTGCCAGCAGCTATATAGGTCTAGCGGGAGCCTACGAGCAGTACTTC.